A selection of T cell receptor beta chains follows, all from one sample in a study of PD-1 blockade in classical Hodgkin lymphoma. The repertoire was sequenced with immunoSEQ multiplex PCR; TCRdb's copy has only in-frame clones and lacks some. The sample has tens of thousands of clones, about 92% seen once. The material was peripheral blood mononuclear cells (PBMCs), obtained at baseline. These receptor sequences come from a human donor with classical Hodgkin lymphoma. Both conserved end residues are part of each CDR3. The D gene is left open where the match is weak. The listing skips clone size in some rows; elsewhere it reads once, few, many or a size class.

15	TRBV19	NA	TRBJ2-7	TRBD2	TGTGCCAGTAGTAGGGGGGGACTAGCCTCCTACGAGCAGTACTTC	CASSRGGLASYEQYF
15	TRBV2	NA	TRBJ1-2	NA	TGTGCCAGCAGGCTCGACAGGACTTCTCCCTATGGCTACACCTTC	CASRLDRTSPYGYTF
15	TRBV5-1	NA	TRBJ1-5	TRBD1	TGCGCCAGCTCCCTTGACAGGGGGCGCAATCAGCCCCAGCATTTT	CASSLDRGRNQPQHF
19	TRBV27	NA	TRBJ2-7	TRBD1	TGTGCCAGCAGTTTATCCCTCCGGGACAGGGGCACTAGTCGGTACGAGCAGTACTTC	CASSLSLRDRGTSRYEQYF
16	TRBV7-8	NA	TRBJ2-2	TRBD2	TGTGCCAGCAGCTTAGCGACTAGCGGGGTCACCGGGGAGCTGTTTTTT	CASSLATSGVTGELFF
13	TRBV14	few	TRBJ1-1	NA	TGTGCCAGCAGCCAATTCGGGGCAGGTGAAGCTTTCTTT	CASSQFGAGEAFF
14	TRBV15	NA	TRBJ1-6	NA	TGTGCCACCAGCAGTCTGGGAGTAGGTTCACCCCTCCACTTT	CATSSLGVGSPLHF
15	TRBV6-1	NA	TRBJ1-3	NA	TGTGCCAGCAGTGCCACAACGAACTCTGGAAACACCATATATTTT	CASSATTNSGNTIYF
19	TRBV5-1	NA	TRBJ2-1	NA	TGCGCCAGCAGCTTGAAAGCGACAGACCGCCGGAGCTCCTACAATGAGCAGTTCTTC	CASSLKATDRRSSYNEQFF
13	TRBV5-5	NA	TRBJ1-1	NA	TGTGCCAGCAGCAACTGGGGGGACACTGAAGCTTTCTTT	CASSNWGDTEAFF
16	TRBV15	NA	TRBJ2-1	TRBD2	TGTGCCACCAGCAGACTCCTAGCGGGGGAGTACAATGAGCAGTTCTTC	CATSRLLAGEYNEQFF
15	TRBV5-1	few	TRBJ2-7	NA	TGCGCCAGCAGCTTGGGAAGCGGACCCTCCTACGAGCAGTACTTC	CASSLGSGPSYEQYF
16	TRBV7-9	NA	TRBJ1-2	NA	TGTGCCAGCAGCCCCCCCGGGGGGCAGCTAAGGGGTGGCTACACCTTC	CASSPPGGQLRGGYTF
14	TRBV18	NA	TRBJ1-1	NA	TGTGCCAGCTCACCCCGCACGTTGAACACTGAAGCTTTCTTT	CASSPRTLNTEAFF
15	TRBV28	NA	TRBJ1-1	NA	TGTGCCAGCAGTTTTTCCGGGGCGCGGAGTACTGAAGCTTTCTTT	CASSFSGARSTEAFF
13	TRBV7-9	NA	TRBJ2-3	NA	TGTGCCAGCAGCGTATTTAGCACAGATACGCAGTATTTT	CASSVFSTDTQYF
15	TRBV27	NA	TRBJ1-2	NA	TGTGCCAGCAGTTCTTCAGACAGGATTAACTATGGCTACACCTTC	CASSSSDRINYGYTF
15	TRBV27	NA	TRBJ1-4	NA	TGTGCCAGCAGTTTAATTAGGGGGAGGGGCGAAAAACTGTTTTTT	CASSLIRGRGEKLFF
13	TRBV28	NA	TRBJ2-7	TRBD2	TGTGCCAGCAGTTACTTAGCGGGTTACGAGCAGTACTTC	CASSYLAGYEQYF
15	TRBV2	once	TRBJ1-1	NA	TGTGCCAGCAGTGAAGTTTGGGGGGACGACACTGAAGCTTTCTTT	CASSEVWGDDTEAFF
14	TRBV6-5	NA	TRBJ1-4	NA	TGTGCCAGCAGTAGGGGCCAGATTGATGAAAAACTGTTTTTT	CASSRGQIDEKLFF
14	TRBV6-1	once	TRBJ2-2	NA	TGTGCCAGCAATCTGATCGAGGGCGCCGGGGAGCTGTTTTTT	CASNLIEGAGELFF
14	TRBV15	NA	TRBJ2-3	TRBD2	TGTGCCACCAGAAGAGACGGGGGGACAGATACGCAGTATTTT	CATRRDGGTDTQYF
16	TRBV18	NA	TRBJ2-3	NA	TGTGCCAGCTCACCAGCGGGCAGTCCTCGTACAGATACGCAGTATTTT	CASSPAGSPRTDTQYF
11	TRBV28	NA	TRBJ2-1	NA	TGTGCCAGCAGCCCCTTTAATGAGCAGTTCTTC	CASSPFNEQFF
20	TRBV9	NA	TRBJ2-1	TRBD2	TGTGCCAGCAGCACACCAAGAGGGACTAGTGTCTCCACTACCTACAATGAGCAGTTCTTC	CASSTPRGTSVSTTYNEQFF
13	TRBV7-7	NA	TRBJ2-2	NA	TGTGCCAGCAGGCTAGGGGGGGCCGGGGAGCTGTTTTTT	CASRLGGAGELFF
16	TRBV7-2	NA	TRBJ2-7	NA	TGTGCCAGCAGCTTAGGCCCCCCGGGACTGTACTACGAGCAGTACTTC	CASSLGPPGLYYEQYF
20	TRBV13	once	TRBJ2-1	TRBD2	TGTGCCAGCAGCCCTAAGGGGGCTAGCGGGGGGGTATTTTCCTACAATGAGCAGTTCTTC	CASSPKGASGGVFSYNEQFF
13	TRBV6-5	NA	TRBJ2-1	TRBD1	TGTGCCAGCAGCAGGACAGGATACAATGAGCAGTTCTTC	CASSRTGYNEQFF
15	TRBV19	few	TRBJ2-7	TRBD1	TGTGCCAGTAGTAGGCGGACAGGGCGCTCCTACGAGCAGTACTTC	CASSRRTGRSYEQYF
13	TRBV5-4	NA	TRBJ2-5	NA	TGTGCCAGCAGGGACTACCTCCAAGAGACCCAGTACTTC	CASRDYLQETQYF
16	TRBV28	NA	TRBJ2-5	NA	TGTGCCAGCAGTTTGGGGGTTCAGGGGTACCAAGAGACCCAGTACTTC	CASSLGVQGYQETQYF
16	TRBV2	NA	TRBJ2-5	TRBD2	TGTGCCAGCAGTGATAGCGTTCGGGGGGATCGGGAGACCCAGTACTTC	CASSDSVRGDRETQYF
13	TRBV10-3	NA	TRBJ1-4	NA	TGTGCCATCAGTGCAGGGATTGAGGAAAAACTGTTTTTT	CAISAGIEEKLFF
16	TRBV5-1	NA	TRBJ2-5	TRBD1	TGCGCCAGCAGCTTGGCTGGGGCAGGGGGCCTAGAGACCCAGTACTTC	CASSLAGAGGLETQYF
14	TRBV7-2	few	TRBJ1-6	NA	TGTGCCAGCAGCTTAGTGGGGCAGAATTCACCCCTCCACTTT	CASSLVGQNSPLHF
20	TRBV4-2	NA	TRBJ2-3	TRBD2	TGTGCCAGCAGCCAACTCTCCGGGACTAGCGGGAAGATTAGCACAGATACGCAGTATTTT	CASSQLSGTSGKISTDTQYF
14	TRBV19	NA	TRBJ2-7	TRBD1	TGTGCCAGTAGTATCCGGGACAGCTCCTACGAGCAGTACTTC	CASSIRDSSYEQYF
16	TRBV7-8	NA	TRBJ2-3	TRBD2	TGTGCCAGCAGCTCCAGACTAGCGGGGGGAGGAGATACGCAGTATTTT	CASSSRLAGGGDTQYF
13	TRBV19	once	TRBJ1-1	NA	TGTGCCAGTAGTGTCCCAGGGATCAGTGAAGCTTTCTTT	CASSVPGISEAFF